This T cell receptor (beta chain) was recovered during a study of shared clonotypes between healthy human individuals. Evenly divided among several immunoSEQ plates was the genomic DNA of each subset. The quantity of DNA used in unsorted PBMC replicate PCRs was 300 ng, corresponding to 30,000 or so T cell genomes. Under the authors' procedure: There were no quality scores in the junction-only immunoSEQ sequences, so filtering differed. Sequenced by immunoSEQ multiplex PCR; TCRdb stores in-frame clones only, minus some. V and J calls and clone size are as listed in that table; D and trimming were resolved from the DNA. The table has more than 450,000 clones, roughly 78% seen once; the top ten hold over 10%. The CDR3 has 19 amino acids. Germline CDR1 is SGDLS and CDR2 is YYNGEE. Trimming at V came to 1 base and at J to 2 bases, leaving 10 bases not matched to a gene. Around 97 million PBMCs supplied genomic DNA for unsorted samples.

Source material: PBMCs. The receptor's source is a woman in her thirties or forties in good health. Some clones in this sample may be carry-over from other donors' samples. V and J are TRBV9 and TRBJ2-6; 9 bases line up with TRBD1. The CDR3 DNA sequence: TGTGCCAGCAGCGTATATGCGGGACAGGGTCTCACTGGGGCCAACGTCCTGACTTTC. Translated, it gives CASSVYAGQGLTGANVLTF.